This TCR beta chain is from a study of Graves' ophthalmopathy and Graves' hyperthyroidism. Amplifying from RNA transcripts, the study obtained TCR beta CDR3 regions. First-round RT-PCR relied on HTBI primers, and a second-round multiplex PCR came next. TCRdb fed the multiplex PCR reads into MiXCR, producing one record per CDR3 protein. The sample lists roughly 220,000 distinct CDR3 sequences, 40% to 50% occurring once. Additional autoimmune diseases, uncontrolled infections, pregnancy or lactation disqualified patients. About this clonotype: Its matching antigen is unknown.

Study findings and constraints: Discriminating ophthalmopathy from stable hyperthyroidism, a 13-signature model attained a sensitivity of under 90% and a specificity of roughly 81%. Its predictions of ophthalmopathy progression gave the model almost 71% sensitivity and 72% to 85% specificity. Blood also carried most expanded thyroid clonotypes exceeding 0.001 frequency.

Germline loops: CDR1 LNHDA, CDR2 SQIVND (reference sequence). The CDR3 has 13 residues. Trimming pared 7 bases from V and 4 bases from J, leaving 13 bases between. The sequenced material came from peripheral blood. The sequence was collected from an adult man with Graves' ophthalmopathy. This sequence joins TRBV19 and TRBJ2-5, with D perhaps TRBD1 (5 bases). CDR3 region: CASTVGRGETQYF. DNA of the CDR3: TGTGCCAGTACTGTGGGGCGCGGAGAGACCCAGTACTTC.